Sequencing of this TCR beta chain was carried out in a study of control samples from healthy donors and cancer patients. From germline, CDR1 is SQVTM and CDR2 ANQGSEA. The CDR3 loop spans 14 amino acids. The V gene lost 6 bases and the J gene lost 3 bases, with 17 bases spanning the gap. Sequencing was performed with immunoSEQ multiplex PCR; in TCRdb, only in-frame clones are kept and a portion is missing. The table records about 130,000 clones, 85% to 95% of them present only once. The sequenced material came from PBMCs. J is TRBJ1-2 and V is TRBV29-1; D is possibly TRBD1 (6 bases). This receptor was obtained from a man in his sixties with colorectal cancer. CDR3 residues: CSVPLGQGHYGYTF. The CDR3, as DNA: TGCAGCGTCCCCTTAGGGCAGGGGCACTATGGCTACACCTTC.